This T cell receptor beta chain was recorded in a study of shared clonotypes between healthy human individuals. This CDR3 region has 16 residues. The germline V gene encodes CDR1 SGHTS and CDR2 YDEGEE. Trimming took 0 bases from V and 6 from J, leaving 15 bases between them. Using immunoSEQ multiplex PCR, the repertoire was profiled, and TCRdb retains in-frame clones only, with some absent. The table has about 1 million clones, 70% to 80% seen once. The sequence derives from a man aged 18 to 29 in good health. Sequenced input: memory CD4+ T cells sorted from blood. As for subset: CD45RA-negative fraction. V is TRBV5-8 and J is TRBJ2-2; D is tentatively TRBD1 or TRBD2 (6 bases each). Here the CDR3 DNA reads TGTGCCAGCAGCTTGGCCGTAGTTCGGGGGCCCGGGGAGCTGTTTTTT. It is translated as CASSLAVVRGPGELFF.